These T cell receptor beta chains were read from a single sample in a study of OX40 agonist ivuxolimab in advanced cancers. TCRdb's table, derived via immunoSEQ multiplex PCR, lists solely in-frame clones and lacks some. The table shows about 62,000 clones, with around 85% occurring only once. Sequences were derived from CD4+ or CD8+ T cells sorted from blood, sampled in a trial of the OX40 agonist ivuxolimab. The receptors shown here come from an adult with an advanced solid tumor such as melanoma, head and neck, liver or kidney cancer. The conserved cysteine and the conserved F or W are not part of the CDR3 here. Fields, in order: J gene, V gene, CDR3 protein.

TRBJ1-1	TRBV13	ASRSREGAGYLEAF
TRBJ2-7	TRBV5-8	ASSLVGLGSYEQY
TRBJ2-5	TRBV7-2	ASSLAGWGGETQY
TRBJ1-1	TRBV19	ASMNMDRVRAF
TRBJ2-1	TRBV7-9	ATTPGQGAYEQF
TRBJ2-3	TRBV11-2	ASSRRGRGEEDTQY
TRBJ2-6	TRBV28	ASSLRWALAGANVLT
TRBJ2-5	TRBV7-3	ASSSQRGRPGETQY
TRBJ2-2	TRBV23-1	ASSHPGGRTGELF
TRBJ2-3	TRBV7-3	ASSFRASTDTQY
TRBJ1-2	TRBV2	ASSTTGQGRYT
TRBJ2-5	TRBV11-2	ASSSGPTQY
TRBJ1-5	TRBV28	ASSLSPGLGALNQPQH
TRBJ2-7	TRBV5-4	ASSLEGTFRSYEQY
TRBJ1-1	TRBV7-4	ASSLARQKQNTEAF
TRBJ2-7	TRBV15	ATSRGSQGTQTGEQY
TRBJ1-4	TRBV2	ASSGDGGGNEKLF
TRBJ1-5	TRBV19	ASSLGLTKPQH
TRBJ1-2	TRBV11-2	ASSLTGLNYGYT
TRBJ2-7	TRBV6-1	ASSLNPPEQY
TRBJ1-1	TRBV6-5	ASRRQGLSTEAF
TRBJ2-7	TRBV5-1	ASSLIAGSEQY
TRBJ2-1	TRBV2	ASSESLREQF
TRBJ2-7	TRBV11-2	ASTVYGGGPYEQY
TRBJ2-2	TRBV10-3	AIRDRGDTGELF
TRBJ2-7	TRBV15	ATSREDRGISYEQY
TRBJ2-1	TRBV18	ASSQSGSPYNEQF
TRBJ2-5	TRBV18	ASSPSAETQY
TRBJ2-5	TRBV14	ASSQDTSGAYQETQY
TRBJ2-2	TRBV6-5	ASSYQGNTPGELF
TRBJ1-2	TRBV27	ASSLTSGMWGYT
TRBJ2-7	TRBV6-1	ASSGTGTGVYEQY
TRBJ2-3	TRBV15	ATSRGGGTDTQY
TRBJ1-2	TRBV28	ASRTEGIRYGYT
TRBJ2-1	TRBV11-2	ASSLDKQNEQF
TRBJ2-3	TRBV11-3	ASSVDRGDTQY
TRBJ2-4	TRBV28	ASSGRTLAKNIQY
TRBJ2-1	TRBV5-8	ASGSFGLAGVFEQF